The clone carrying this T cell receptor beta chain appeared a single time. This specimen belongs to a study of T-cell reconstitution after alpha-beta-depleted transplantation in children. This sample's TCRbeta library carried unique molecular identifier barcodes. TCRdb reprocessed the PCR reads with MiXCR, giving one entry per CDR3 protein. Here the sample spans approximately 800,000 distinct CDR3 sequences, roughly 15% being singletons. V was pared by 3 bases and J by 3 bases, with 10 bases of the junction left unmatched. Germline CDR1 KGHSH, CDR2 LQKENI. The CDR3 is made up of 16 amino acids. This TCR came from a male patient aged 10-17 years who had a stem cell transplant for acute lymphoblastic leukemia, so the T cells may come from the graft donor. This sequence joins TRBV18 and TRBJ2-7; 8 nucleotides agree with TRBD2. Sequencing used PBMCs, mostly from graft donor cells, obtained 360 days after TCRalphabeta/CD19-depleted stem cell transplant. Here the CDR3 reads CASSPVVTSGYYEQYF. The CDR3 DNA reads TGTGCCAGCTCACCTGTCGTCACTAGCGGATACTACGAGCAGTACTTC.